This T cell receptor beta chain was profiled in a study of CD8 T cells in Susac syndrome (dated by TCRdb to between 2019 and 2020). Background on the whole study: Of the Susac syndrome patients who were sequenced, about six had clinically active disease and roughly eight were in clinical remission. At the time of blood withdrawal, Susac syndrome patients were either therapy-naive, taking corticosteroids (with some also receiving IVIg), or on IVIg alone. Whether CD8+ T cell activation and differentiation in Susac syndrome was antigen driven was tested using repertoire sequencing. Here is what the overall study found, with its caveats: In patients with Susac syndrome, the CD4+ T cell repertoire showed no detectable clonal expansion. The study acknowledged that relatively few individuals were included in the TCR sequencing and HLA analysis.

The CDR3, cysteine through phenylalanine, is 13 amino acids long. The read is trimmed to its CDR3 DNA, 39 bases read in frame from base 1. Looking up the germline V gene (reference sequence) yields CDR1 DFQATT and CDR2 SNEGSKA. V lost 6 bases and J lost 14 bases; the stretch between them is 23 bases long. RNA was extracted with the RNeasy kit and about 0.5 to 1 ug was reverse transcribed using random hexamers. TCR beta CDR3 regions were amplified with the immunoSEQ multiplex PCR assay covering 54 Vbeta and 13 Jbeta segments. To correct PCR amplification bias, a synthetic template baseline was used for both primer optimization and computational correction. On the authors' methods: Only productive sequences were kept, with reads annotated to V, D and J genes according to IMGT and analyzed in immunoSEQ Analyzer. To calculate clonality, Shannon entropy was normalized by log2 of the number of productive unique sequences and then subtracted from one. For each patient and control, public and private clones were evaluated within the 100 most prevalent clones. A clone was defined as Susac-specific if it was absent from the healthy and MS cohorts, from around 960 published viral clones and from other ImmuneACCESS disease sequences. The public reads were quality trimmed at Q25 with fastp and then assembled into clones with MiXCR by TCRdb, keeping productive beta chains. Each entry merges the rows of one CDR3 protein and shows their most common DNA and genes. These V and J calls rely on TCRdb rather than the paper's analysis. In this sample the table shows roughly 200,000 distinct CDR3 sequences, around 94% of which occur a single time. The top ten hold around 0.094% of the sample.

As for this clonotype: No antigen is known for it. No base quality information exists; no much larger clone differs at one position.

High-throughput TCR beta sequencing profiled peripheral blood CD8+ and CD4+ T cells from healthy donors, Susac syndrome patients and multiple sclerosis patients. The Susac syndrome patients fulfilled recently defined diagnostic criteria for either definite or probable disease. Bulk CD8+ and CD4+ T cells were purified magnetically by negative isolation, whereas CD8+ TEMRA cells were enriched by FACS. Blood was drawn into EDTA tubes, processed within 24 hours, and PBMCs were isolated by density gradient centrifugation. PBMCs destined for TCR sequencing were cryopreserved in liquid nitrogen and later thawed in a 37 °C water bath. A purity of at least 90% was achieved for sorted or isolated CD4+, CD8+ and CD8+ TEMRA cells.

This TCR was sampled from a human donor with Susac syndrome. Recombination linked TRBV20-1 to TRBJ2-4; too little of a D gene remains to name it. Sequencing used CD4+ T cells from PBMCs. The nucleotide sequence reads as follows: TGCAGTGCCCGAGAGGATGATCAAACGGTGGAGTACTTC. Its amino acids are CSAREDDQTVEYF.